This T cell receptor beta chain was captured in a study of T cells in Graves' hyperthyroidism and ophthalmopathy. At the level of the study: Peripheral blood samples were taken at initial diagnosis, prior to any treatment.

The investigators amplified TCR beta CDR3 regions from RNA transcripts. Primed by the HTBI set, a first-round RT-PCR was run on the TCR CDR3. One entry per CDR3 protein results from TCRdb running MiXCR on the multiplex PCR reads. The sample lists about 260,000 distinct CDR3 sequences, 20% to 25% seen once, with roughly 60% in the top ten. V dropped 5 bases and J dropped 4; count of bases not matched to a gene: 15. Germline V gene lookup returns CDR1 GTSNPN and CDR2 SVGIG (reference sequence). CDR3 size: 16 residues. Regarding this clonotype: The antigen is not known.

Broader study findings: Blood held most thyroid clonotypes expanded above 0.001 frequency. The model identified upcoming ophthalmopathy a median 6.5 months ahead of onset.

This TCR was recovered from a man aged 30-40 years with Graves' ophthalmopathy. The sequenced sample consisted of blood. V usage is TRBV30 and J usage is TRBJ1-2; 8 nucleotides agree with TRBD1. The CDR3 sequence: CAWVPAGTGLPYGYTF. Here the CDR3 DNA reads TGTGCCTGGGTCCCCGCCGGGACAGGTTTGCCCTATGGCTACACCTTC.